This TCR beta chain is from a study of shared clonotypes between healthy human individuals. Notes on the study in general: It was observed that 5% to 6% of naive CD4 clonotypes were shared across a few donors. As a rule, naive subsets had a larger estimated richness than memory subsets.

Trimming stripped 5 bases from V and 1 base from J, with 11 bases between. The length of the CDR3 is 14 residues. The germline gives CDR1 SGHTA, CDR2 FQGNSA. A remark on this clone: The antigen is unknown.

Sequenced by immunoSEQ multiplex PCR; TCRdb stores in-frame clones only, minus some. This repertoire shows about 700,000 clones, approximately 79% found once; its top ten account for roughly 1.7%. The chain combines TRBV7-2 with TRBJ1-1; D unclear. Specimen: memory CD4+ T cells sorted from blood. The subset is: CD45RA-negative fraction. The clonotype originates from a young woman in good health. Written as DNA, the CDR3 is TGTGCCAGCAGCCTGAGGGTAAGGAACACTGAAGCTTTCTTT. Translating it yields CASSLRVRNTEAFF. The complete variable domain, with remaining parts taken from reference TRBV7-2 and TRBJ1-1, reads GAGVSQSPSNKVTEKGKDVELRCDPISGHTALYWYRQSLGQGLEFLIYFQGNSAPDKSGLPSDRFSAERTGGSVSTLTIQRTQQEDSAVYLCASSLRVRNTEAFFGQGTRLTVV.